The clone carrying this T cell receptor beta chain was seen many times. Its specificity is not known. This entry comes from a study of CD8 T cells in ankylosing spondylitis. Overall study findings and caveats: A motif of seven or eight highly homologous TCR beta variants was seen as apparently characteristic of ankylosing spondylitis blood. Relatively rare in peripheral blood, disease-linked clones were also CD8+. Researchers reportedly found disease-linked clones significantly enriched in matched ankylosing spondylitis synovial fluid.

Generation of TCR beta libraries employed quantitative 5'-RACE incorporating molecular barcodes. From the 5' RACE reads, TCRdb called clonotypes with MiXCR, one entry per CDR3 protein. Of approximately 290,000 distinct CDR3 sequences listed, less than 25% are singletons. CDR3 length equals 13 residues. V dropped 4 bases and J dropped 9 bases, with 14 bases sitting between them. Germline CDR1 MNHNS, CDR2 SASEGT. The chain uses TRBV6-1 and TRBJ2-3; possible D gene TRBD2, 6 bases. Sequencing was done on a sample of blood, either unsorted or a sorted T cell fraction (not recorded which). This sequence was found in a female donor with ankylosing spondylitis or in good health (not recorded which). CDR3 loop: CASSGRAGITQYF. The CDR3 DNA reads as TGTGCCAGCAGTGGGAGGGCAGGGATAACGCAGTATTTT.